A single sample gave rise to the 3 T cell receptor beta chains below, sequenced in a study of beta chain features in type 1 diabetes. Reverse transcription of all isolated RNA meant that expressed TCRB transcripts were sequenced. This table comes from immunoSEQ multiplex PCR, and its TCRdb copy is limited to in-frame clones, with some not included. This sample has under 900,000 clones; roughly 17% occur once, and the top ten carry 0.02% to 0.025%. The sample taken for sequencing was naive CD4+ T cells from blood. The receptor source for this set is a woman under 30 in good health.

CDR3 residues: CASSYGGYNEQFF. As DNA, the CDR3 is TGTGCCAGCAGTTATGGGGGCTACAATGAGCAGTTCTTC. V and J are TRBV7-2 and TRBJ2-1; TRBD1 or TRBD2 may be the D gene (5 bases each). Trimming stripped 6 bases from V and 3 bases from J, with 9 bases between. The CDR3 runs 13 residues. CDR1 is SGHTA and CDR2 is FQGNSA in the germline V gene.

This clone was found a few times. This CDR3 is CASGPPRASDTQYF. The CDR3 DNA sequence: TGTGCCAGCGGCCCTCCGAGGGCCTCAGATACGCAGTATTTT. The chain carries TRBV7-2 and TRBJ2-3, with D perhaps matching TRBD2 (5 bases). The germline V and J ends were trimmed by 8 bases and 4 bases, with 16 bases remaining between them. CDR1 and CDR2 from the germline V gene are SGHTA and FQGNSA. This CDR3 region has 14 residues.

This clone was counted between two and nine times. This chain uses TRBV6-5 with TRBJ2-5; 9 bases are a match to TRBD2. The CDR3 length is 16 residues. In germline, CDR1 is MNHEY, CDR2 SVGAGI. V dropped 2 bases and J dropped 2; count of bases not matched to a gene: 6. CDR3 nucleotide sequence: TGTGCCAGCAGTTACGCCCGTGCGGGAGGGCAAGAGACCCAGTACTTC. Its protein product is CASSYARAGGQETQYF.